This is a list of T cell receptor beta chains from one sample in a study of identical twins. TCRdb reprocessed the 5' RACE reads via MiXCR and lists one record per CDR3 protein. The table has a few hundred thousand distinct CDR3 sequences, roughly 18% seen once. The specimen sequenced was naive T cells sorted from blood. The receptors stem from a man between 45 and 60 years old in good health. CDR3s include the opening cysteine and the closing phenylalanine or tryptophan. A D gene is named only where the DNA matches it firmly. Size tells how often a clone was seen (once, few, many) or the class of an expanded clone, and some rows leave it out.

clone_size: -
j_call: TRBJ1-3
d_call: -
v_call: TRBV5-1
cdr3_aa: CASSLEPWDTIYF
cdr3_nt: TGCGCCAGCAGCTTAGAGCCCTGGGACACCATATATTTT

clone_size: -
j_call: TRBJ2-7
d_call: TRBD1
v_call: TRBV5-1
cdr3_aa: CASSVGQGSVEQYF
cdr3_nt: TGCGCCAGCAGCGTCGGACAGGGCTCGGTCGAGCAGTACTTC

clone_size: -
j_call: TRBJ2-3
d_call: TRBD2
v_call: TRBV5-1
cdr3_aa: CASSLVTSGTDTQYF
cdr3_nt: TGCGCCAGCAGCTTGGTAACTAGCGGCACAGATACGCAGTATTTT

clone_size: -
j_call: TRBJ2-7
d_call: -
v_call: TRBV29-1
cdr3_aa: CSVREDVHEQYF
cdr3_nt: TGCAGCGTTAGGGAGGACGTCCACGAGCAGTACTTC

clone_size: few
j_call: TRBJ2-7
d_call: TRBD1
v_call: TRBV19
cdr3_aa: CASSIPGGSPYEQYF
cdr3_nt: TGTGCCAGTAGTATACCAGGGGGATCCCCCTACGAGCAGTACTTC

clone_size: many
j_call: TRBJ2-7
d_call: -
v_call: TRBV29-1
cdr3_aa: CSARGSYEQYF
cdr3_nt: TGCAGCGCCAGGGGCTCCTACGAGCAGTACTTC

clone_size: few
j_call: TRBJ2-2
d_call: -
v_call: TRBV6-1
cdr3_aa: CASSGGFDTGELFF
cdr3_nt: TGTGCCAGCAGTGGCGGGTTCGACACCGGGGAGCTGTTTTTT

clone_size: -
j_call: TRBJ2-4
d_call: -
v_call: TRBV5-6
cdr3_aa: CASSSGARENIQYF
cdr3_nt: TGTGCCAGCAGCTCGGGGGCTCGGGAAAACATTCAGTACTTC

clone_size: -
j_call: TRBJ2-1
d_call: TRBD1
v_call: TRBV12-3/TRBV12-4
cdr3_aa: CASNPIGGTYNEQFF
cdr3_nt: TGTGCCAGCAACCCGATAGGGGGCACCTACAATGAGCAGTTCTTC

clone_size: few
j_call: TRBJ2-1
d_call: -
v_call: TRBV13
cdr3_aa: CASSPPLRNEQFF
cdr3_nt: TGTGCCAGCAGCCCCCCCTTAAGGAATGAGCAGTTCTTC

clone_size: -
j_call: TRBJ2-7
d_call: TRBD1
v_call: TRBV29-1
cdr3_aa: CSVPRQGTPGEQYF
cdr3_nt: TGCAGCGTTCCTCGACAGGGCACACCTGGGGAGCAGTACTTC

clone_size: many
j_call: TRBJ2-1
d_call: -
v_call: TRBV5-1
cdr3_aa: CASSLLEYYNEQFF
cdr3_nt: TGCGCCAGCAGCTTGTTGGAATACTACAATGAGCAGTTCTTC

clone_size: -
j_call: TRBJ2-5
d_call: TRBD1
v_call: TRBV30
cdr3_aa: CAWSVQGGGKTQYF
cdr3_nt: TGTGCCTGGAGTGTACAAGGGGGCGGTAAGACCCAGTACTTC

clone_size: many
j_call: TRBJ2-7
d_call: -
v_call: TRBV7-8
cdr3_aa: CASSDDQTYEQYF
cdr3_nt: TGTGCCAGCAGCGACGACCAAACCTACGAGCAGTACTTC

clone_size: many
j_call: TRBJ1-1
d_call: TRBD1
v_call: TRBV5-4
cdr3_aa: CASSWGTGITEAFF
cdr3_nt: TGTGCCAGCAGCTGGGGGACAGGGATCACTGAAGCTTTCTTT

clone_size: once
j_call: TRBJ2-1
d_call: TRBD1
v_call: TRBV19
cdr3_aa: CASRRDRGMDEQFF
cdr3_nt: TGTGCCAGTAGGAGGGACAGGGGTATGGATGAGCAGTTCTTC

clone_size: -
j_call: TRBJ2-4
d_call: TRBD2
v_call: TRBV11-2
cdr3_aa: CASSLTGTSGRMGNIQYF
cdr3_nt: TGTGCCAGCAGCTTGACCGGGACTAGCGGGAGAATGGGGAACATTCAGTACTTC

clone_size: -
j_call: TRBJ2-2
d_call: TRBD1
v_call: TRBV7-2
cdr3_aa: CASSFRGSGTGELFF
cdr3_nt: TGTGCCAGCAGCTTCAGGGGGTCAGGCACCGGGGAGCTGTTTTTT

clone_size: few
j_call: TRBJ1-1
d_call: -
v_call: TRBV27
cdr3_aa: CASSLLGAGGHTEAFF
cdr3_nt: TGTGCCAGCAGTTTATTGGGGGCCGGCGGTCACACTGAAGCTTTCTTT

clone_size: many
j_call: TRBJ2-7
d_call: TRBD2
v_call: TRBV7-2
cdr3_aa: CASSPSGGRVYEQYF
cdr3_nt: TGTGCCAGCAGCCCTTCCGGCGGGAGGGTGTACGAGCAGTACTTC

clone_size: -
j_call: TRBJ2-1
d_call: TRBD2
v_call: TRBV7-9
cdr3_aa: CASSLGPTSGSNEQFF
cdr3_nt: TGTGCCAGCAGCTTAGGGCCGACTAGCGGGAGCAATGAGCAGTTCTTC

clone_size: few
j_call: TRBJ2-2
d_call: -
v_call: TRBV5-1
cdr3_aa: CASSLTGTANTGELFF
cdr3_nt: TGCGCCAGCAGCTTAACAGGGACCGCCAACACCGGGGAGCTGTTTTTT

clone_size: many
j_call: TRBJ2-7
d_call: -
v_call: TRBV11-3
cdr3_aa: CASSSRSRDKAYEQYF
cdr3_nt: TGTGCCAGCAGCTCCCGTAGCCGGGACAAGGCCTACGAGCAGTACTTC

clone_size: -
j_call: TRBJ1-5
d_call: -
v_call: TRBV10-3
cdr3_aa: CAISEQGYSNQPQHF
cdr3_nt: TGTGCCATCAGTGAGCAGGGGTATAGCAATCAGCCCCAGCATTTT

clone_size: -
j_call: TRBJ2-4
d_call: -
v_call: TRBV29-1
cdr3_aa: CSVKGVEDIQYF
cdr3_nt: TGCAGCGTTAAGGGGGTTGAGGACATTCAGTACTTC

clone_size: -
j_call: TRBJ2-3
d_call: TRBD1
v_call: TRBV10-3
cdr3_aa: CAISSGQGAAGVTQF
cdr3_nt: TGTGCCATCAGTTCCGGACAGGGGGCGGCTGGAGTTACGCAGTTT

clone_size: once
j_call: TRBJ2-4
d_call: -
v_call: TRBV19
cdr3_aa: CASSGKPRTGKNIQYF
cdr3_nt: TGTGCCAGTAGCGGCAAGCCTCGGACGGGCAAAAACATTCAGTACTTC

clone_size: -
j_call: TRBJ1-4
d_call: -
v_call: TRBV4-3
cdr3_aa: CASSQTHGGRRLFF
cdr3_nt: TGCGCCAGCAGCCAAACCCACGGCGGCCGGCGACTGTTTTTT

clone_size: many
j_call: TRBJ1-4
d_call: -
v_call: TRBV28
cdr3_aa: CASSLSGTGTHEKLFF
cdr3_nt: TGTGCCAGCAGTTTATCCGGCACAGGGACTCATGAAAAACTGTTTTTT

clone_size: -
j_call: TRBJ2-5
d_call: -
v_call: TRBV6-2/TRBV6-3
cdr3_aa: CASSSWGRTETQYF
cdr3_nt: TGTGCCAGCAGTTCATGGGGGCGAACGGAGACCCAGTACTTC

clone_size: few
j_call: TRBJ2-1
d_call: -
v_call: TRBV4-1
cdr3_aa: CASSQVTDGHNEQFF
cdr3_nt: TGCGCCAGCAGCCAAGTCACTGACGGACACAATGAGCAGTTCTTC

clone_size: few
j_call: TRBJ1-5
d_call: -
v_call: TRBV12-3/TRBV12-4
cdr3_aa: CASSFGKVRSNQPQHF
cdr3_nt: TGTGCCAGCAGTTTTGGTAAGGTTAGATCAAATCAGCCCCAGCATTTT

clone_size: many
j_call: TRBJ1-2
d_call: TRBD1
v_call: TRBV6-1
cdr3_aa: CASKPLERQGYGYTF
cdr3_nt: TGTGCCAGCAAACCTCTCGAAAGACAGGGCTATGGCTACACCTTC

clone_size: many
j_call: TRBJ2-4
d_call: -
v_call: TRBV12-3/TRBV12-4
cdr3_aa: CASSLARLQAFQYF
cdr3_nt: TGTGCCAGCAGTTTAGCGCGTCTACAGGCCTTTCAGTACTTC

clone_size: few
j_call: TRBJ2-1
d_call: TRBD1
v_call: TRBV7-2
cdr3_aa: CASSDRQGSNYNEQFF
cdr3_nt: TGTGCCAGCAGCGACCGACAGGGGAGTAACTACAATGAGCAGTTCTTC

clone_size: -
j_call: TRBJ1-1
d_call: -
v_call: TRBV5-1
cdr3_aa: CASSLAKRGMNTEAFF
cdr3_nt: TGCGCCAGCAGCTTGGCCAAGAGGGGGATGAACACTGAAGCTTTCTTT

clone_size: few
j_call: TRBJ2-7
d_call: TRBD2
v_call: TRBV4-2
cdr3_aa: CASSQQGFGGGVYEQYF
cdr3_nt: TGTGCCAGCAGCCAACAGGGTTTCGGCGGGGGGGTGTACGAGCAGTACTTC

clone_size: few
j_call: TRBJ2-1
d_call: -
v_call: TRBV27
cdr3_aa: CASSNFPGQDFF
cdr3_nt: TGTGCCAGCAGTAATTTTCCGGGACAAGATTTCTTC

clone_size: -
j_call: TRBJ1-6
d_call: TRBD1
v_call: TRBV10-2
cdr3_aa: CASSLDRASYNSPLHF
cdr3_nt: TGCGCCAGCAGTTTAGACAGGGCCTCCTATAATTCACCCCTCCACTTT

clone_size: few
j_call: TRBJ1-1
d_call: -
v_call: TRBV18
cdr3_aa: CASSPGVGTVNTEAFF
cdr3_nt: TGTGCCAGCTCACCAGGAGTGGGGACGGTGAACACTGAAGCTTTCTTT

clone_size: many
j_call: TRBJ2-1
d_call: -
v_call: TRBV29-1
cdr3_aa: CSVGGNPYNEQFF
cdr3_nt: TGCAGCGTTGGCGGGAACCCCTACAATGAGCAGTTCTTC

clone_size: -
j_call: TRBJ1-1
d_call: TRBD1
v_call: TRBV29-1
cdr3_aa: CSVPGQGMIGTEAFF
cdr3_nt: TGCAGCGTGCCGGGACAGGGGATGATCGGCACTGAAGCTTTCTTT

clone_size: many
j_call: TRBJ1-4
d_call: -
v_call: TRBV11-3
cdr3_aa: CASSLGARGRLRNEKLFF
cdr3_nt: TGTGCCAGCAGCTTAGGTGCCCGGGGGAGACTTAGGAATGAAAAACTGTTTTTT

clone_size: many
j_call: TRBJ1-6
d_call: -
v_call: TRBV7-9
cdr3_aa: CASSFGQTNSPLHF
cdr3_nt: TGTGCCAGCAGCTTTGGACAGACAAATTCACCCCTCCACTTT

clone_size: -
j_call: TRBJ1-2
d_call: -
v_call: TRBV4-3
cdr3_aa: CASSQDRVGHYGYTF
cdr3_nt: TGCGCCAGCAGCCAAGATCGTGTCGGGCATTATGGCTACACCTTC

clone_size: few
j_call: TRBJ1-1
d_call: TRBD1
v_call: TRBV12-3/TRBV12-4
cdr3_aa: CASSKGTGGATEAFF
cdr3_nt: TGTGCCAGCAGCAAGGGGACAGGGGGCGCGACTGAAGCTTTCTTT

clone_size: -
j_call: TRBJ2-1
d_call: TRBD2
v_call: TRBV7-3
cdr3_aa: CASSQQRLAGGKNEQFF
cdr3_nt: TGTGCCAGCAGCCAACAGAGACTAGCGGGAGGTAAAAATGAGCAGTTCTTC

clone_size: few
j_call: TRBJ2-5
d_call: -
v_call: TRBV7-9
cdr3_aa: CASSLDGPPVETQYF
cdr3_nt: TGTGCCAGCAGCTTAGACGGGCCGCCCGTAGAGACCCAGTACTTC

clone_size: few
j_call: TRBJ2-3
d_call: -
v_call: TRBV20-1
cdr3_aa: CSARNSGTDTQYF
cdr3_nt: TGCAGTGCTAGGAACAGCGGAACAGATACGCAGTATTTT

clone_size: -
j_call: TRBJ2-1
d_call: TRBD1
v_call: TRBV6-1
cdr3_aa: CASSRTGVSYNEQFF
cdr3_nt: TGTGCCAGCAGCAGGACAGGGGTCTCATACAATGAGCAGTTCTTC

clone_size: -
j_call: TRBJ2-4
d_call: -
v_call: TRBV7-9
cdr3_aa: CASSSPGENIQYF
cdr3_nt: TGTGCCAGCAGCTCCCCAGGGGAGAACATTCAGTACTTC